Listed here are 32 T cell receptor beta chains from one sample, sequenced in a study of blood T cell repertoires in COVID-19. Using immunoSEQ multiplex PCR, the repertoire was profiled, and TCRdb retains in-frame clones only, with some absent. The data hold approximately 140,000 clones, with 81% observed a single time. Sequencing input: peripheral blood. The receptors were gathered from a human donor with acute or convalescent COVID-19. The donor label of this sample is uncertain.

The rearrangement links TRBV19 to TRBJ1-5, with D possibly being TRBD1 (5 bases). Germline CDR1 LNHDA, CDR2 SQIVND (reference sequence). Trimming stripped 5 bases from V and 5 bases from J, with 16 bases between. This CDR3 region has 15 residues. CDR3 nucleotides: TGTGCCAGTAGTTCTCTCTCTCTAGGGGATCAGCCCCAGCATTTT. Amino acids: CASSSLSLGDQPQHF.

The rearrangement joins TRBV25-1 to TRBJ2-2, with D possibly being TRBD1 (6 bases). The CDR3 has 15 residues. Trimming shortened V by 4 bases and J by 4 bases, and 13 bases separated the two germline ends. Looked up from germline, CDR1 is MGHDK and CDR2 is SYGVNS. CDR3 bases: TGTGCCAGCAGTGGTTCCCAGACAGGCACCGGGGAGCTGTTTTTT. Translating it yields CASSGSQTGTGELFF.

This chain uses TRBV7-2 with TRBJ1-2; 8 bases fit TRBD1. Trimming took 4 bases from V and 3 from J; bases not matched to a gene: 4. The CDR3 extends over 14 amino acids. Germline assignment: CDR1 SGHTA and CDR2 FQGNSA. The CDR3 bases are TGTGCCAGCAGCTCCGGGACAGGCTACTATGGCTACACCTTC. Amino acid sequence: CASSSGTGYYGYTF.

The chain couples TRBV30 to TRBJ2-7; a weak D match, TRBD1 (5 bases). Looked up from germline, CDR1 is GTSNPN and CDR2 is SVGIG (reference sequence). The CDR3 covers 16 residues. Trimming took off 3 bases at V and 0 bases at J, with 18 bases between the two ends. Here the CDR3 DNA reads TGTGCCTGGAGGTCTACAAGGGGCCTTAGCTCCTACGAGCAGTACTTC. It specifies CAWRSTRGLSSYEQYF.

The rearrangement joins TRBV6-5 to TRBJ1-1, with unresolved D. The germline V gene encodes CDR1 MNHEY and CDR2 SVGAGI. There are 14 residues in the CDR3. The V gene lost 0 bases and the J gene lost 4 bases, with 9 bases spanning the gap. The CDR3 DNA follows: TGTGCCAGCAGTTACTCGGGCGGGAGCACTGAAGCTTTCTTT. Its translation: CASSYSGGSTEAFF.

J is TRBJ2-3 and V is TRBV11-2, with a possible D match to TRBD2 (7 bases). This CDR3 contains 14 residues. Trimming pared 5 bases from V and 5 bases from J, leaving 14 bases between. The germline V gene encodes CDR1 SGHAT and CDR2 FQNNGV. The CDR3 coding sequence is TGTGCCAGCAGCCCACGGGGGGCGAAAGATACGCAGTATTTT. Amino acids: CASSPRGAKDTQYF.

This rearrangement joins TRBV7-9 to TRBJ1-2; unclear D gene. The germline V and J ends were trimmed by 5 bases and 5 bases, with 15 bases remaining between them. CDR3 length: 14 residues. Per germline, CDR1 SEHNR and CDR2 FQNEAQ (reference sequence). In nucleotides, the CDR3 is TGTGCCAGCAGCCGCCCCAAGGGAGGATATGGCTACACCTTC. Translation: CASSRPKGGYGYTF.

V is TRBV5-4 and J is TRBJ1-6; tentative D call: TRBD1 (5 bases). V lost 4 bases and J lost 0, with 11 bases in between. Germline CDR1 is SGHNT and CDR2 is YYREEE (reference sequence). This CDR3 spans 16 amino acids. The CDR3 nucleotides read TGTGCCAGCAGCCCCGGGGGGGGCTCCTATAATTCACCCCTCCACTTT. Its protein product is CASSPGGGSYNSPLHF.

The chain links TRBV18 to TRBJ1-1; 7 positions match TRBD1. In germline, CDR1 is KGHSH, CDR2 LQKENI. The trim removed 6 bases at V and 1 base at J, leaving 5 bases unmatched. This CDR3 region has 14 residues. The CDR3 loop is CASSRQGTNTEAFF. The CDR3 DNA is TGTGCCAGCTCTCGACAGGGCACGAACACTGAAGCTTTCTTT.

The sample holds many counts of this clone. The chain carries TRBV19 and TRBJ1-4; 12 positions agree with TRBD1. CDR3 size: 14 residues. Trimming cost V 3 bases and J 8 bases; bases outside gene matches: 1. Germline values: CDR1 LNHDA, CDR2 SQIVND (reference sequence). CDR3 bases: TGTGCCAGTAGTATCGGGACAGGGGGCGAAAAACTGTTTTTT. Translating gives CASSIGTGGEKLFF. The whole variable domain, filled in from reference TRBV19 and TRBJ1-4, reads DGGITQSPKYLFRKEGQNVTLSCEQNLNHDAMYWYRQDPGQGLRLIYYSQIVNDFQKGDIAEGYSVSREKKESFPLTVTSAQKNPTAFYLCASSIGTGGEKLFFGSGTQLSVL.

CDR3 nucleotide sequence: TGTGCCAGCAGCCCCCGTGGAGCGGGGGGGATCACAGATACGCAGTATTTT. This codes for CASSPRGAGGITDTQYF. The chain carries TRBV9 and TRBJ2-3; 10 bases match TRBD2. Germline CDR1 and CDR2: SGDLS and YYNGEE. The CDR3 sequence is 17 residues long. V was pared by 4 bases and J by 2 bases, with 10 bases of the junction left unmatched.

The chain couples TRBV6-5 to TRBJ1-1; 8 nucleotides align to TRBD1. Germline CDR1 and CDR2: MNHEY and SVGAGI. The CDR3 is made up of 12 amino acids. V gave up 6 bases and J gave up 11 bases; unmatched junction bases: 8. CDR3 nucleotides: TGTGCCAGCAGAGCGGCAGGGGGCGCTGCTTTCTTT. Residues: CASRAAGGAAFF.

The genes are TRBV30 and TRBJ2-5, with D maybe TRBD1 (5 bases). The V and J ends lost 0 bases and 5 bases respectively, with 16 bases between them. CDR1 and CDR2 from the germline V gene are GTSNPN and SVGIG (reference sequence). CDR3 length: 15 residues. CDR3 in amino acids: CAWSVIRQGPETQYF. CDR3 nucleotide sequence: TGTGCCTGGAGTGTAATTCGGCAGGGCCCGGAGACCCAGTACTTC.

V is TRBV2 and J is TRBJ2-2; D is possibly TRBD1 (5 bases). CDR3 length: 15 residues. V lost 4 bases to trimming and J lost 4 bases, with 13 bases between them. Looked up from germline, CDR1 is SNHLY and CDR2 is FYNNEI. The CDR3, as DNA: TGTGCCAGCAGTGGGTCAGGGCTGGGCACCGGGGAGCTGTTTTTT. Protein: CASSGSGLGTGELFF.

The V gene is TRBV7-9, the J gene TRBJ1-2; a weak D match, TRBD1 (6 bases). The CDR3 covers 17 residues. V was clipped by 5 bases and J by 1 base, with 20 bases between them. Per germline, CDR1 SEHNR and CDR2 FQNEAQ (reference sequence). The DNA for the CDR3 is TGTGCCAGCAGCCCCAGACAGAGCCAGGGGTATAACTATGGCTACACCTTC. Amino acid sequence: CASSPRQSQGYNYGYTF.

CDR3 sequence reads: CASREGLAGELFF. For the CDR3, the DNA is TGTGCCAGCAGGGAAGGGCTGGCGGGGGAGCTGTTTTTT. The V and J genes are TRBV25-1 and TRBJ2-2; D gene ambiguous. Trimming removed 6 bases at V and 8 bases at J, with 13 bases between. CDR3 length: 13 residues. CDR1 is MGHDK, CDR2 SYGVNS, per germline. The entire variable domain, with the rest obtained from reference TRBV25-1 and TRBJ2-2, is as follows: EADIYQTPRYLVIGTGKKITLECSQTMGHDKMYWYQQDPGMELHLIHYSYGVNSTEKGDLSSESTVSRIRTEHFPLTLESARPSHTSQYLCASREGLAGELFFGEGSRLTVL.

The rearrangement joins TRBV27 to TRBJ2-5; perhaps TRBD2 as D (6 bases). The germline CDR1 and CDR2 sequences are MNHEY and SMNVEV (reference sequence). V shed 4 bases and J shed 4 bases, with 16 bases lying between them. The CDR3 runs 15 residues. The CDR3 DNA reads TGTGCCAGCAGTTCCTCCGGGACTCCTTTAGAGACCCAGTACTTC. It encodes CASSSSGTPLETQYF.

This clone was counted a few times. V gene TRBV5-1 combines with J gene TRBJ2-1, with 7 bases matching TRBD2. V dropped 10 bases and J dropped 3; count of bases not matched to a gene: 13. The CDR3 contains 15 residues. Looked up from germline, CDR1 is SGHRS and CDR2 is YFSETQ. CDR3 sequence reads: CAAGEGSGHYNEQFF. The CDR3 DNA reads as TGCGCCGCGGGGGAGGGTTCCGGGCACTACAATGAGCAGTTCTTC. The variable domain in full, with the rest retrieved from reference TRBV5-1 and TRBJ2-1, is KAGVTQTPRYLIKTRGQQVTLSCSPISGHRSVSWYQQTPGQGLQFLFEYFSETQRNKGNFPGRFSGRQFSNSRSEMNVSTLELGDSALYLCAAGEGSGHYNEQFFGPGTRLTVL.

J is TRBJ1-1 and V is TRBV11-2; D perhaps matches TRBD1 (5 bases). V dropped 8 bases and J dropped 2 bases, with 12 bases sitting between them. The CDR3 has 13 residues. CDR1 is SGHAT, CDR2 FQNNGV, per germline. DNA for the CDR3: TGTGCCAGCGGATTTGACAGAAACACTGAAGCTTTCTTT. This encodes CASGFDRNTEAFF.

CDR3 in amino acids: CASSEQDIRNTGELFF. Written as DNA, the CDR3 is TGTGCCAGCAGTGAACAGGACATTCGGAACACCGGGGAGCTGTTTTTT. V gene TRBV6-1 combines with J gene TRBJ2-2; tentative D call: TRBD1 (5 bases). Trimming took off 2 bases at V and 1 base at J, with 11 bases between the two ends. The CDR3 length is 16 residues. Looked up from germline, CDR1 is MNHNS and CDR2 is SASEGT.

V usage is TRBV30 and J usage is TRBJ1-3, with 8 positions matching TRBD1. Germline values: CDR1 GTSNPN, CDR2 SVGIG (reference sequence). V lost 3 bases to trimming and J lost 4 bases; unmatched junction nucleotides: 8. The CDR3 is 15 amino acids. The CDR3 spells CAWSPPRDRGNTIYF. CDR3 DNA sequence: TGTGCCTGGAGCCCCCCGAGGGACAGGGGAAACACCATATATTTT.

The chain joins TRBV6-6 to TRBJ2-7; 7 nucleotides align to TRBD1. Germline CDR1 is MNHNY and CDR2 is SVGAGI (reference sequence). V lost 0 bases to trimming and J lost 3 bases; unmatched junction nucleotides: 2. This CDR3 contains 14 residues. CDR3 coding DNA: TGTGCCAGCAGTTACTCTACAGGGGACTACGAGCAGTACGTC. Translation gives CASSYSTGDYEQYV.

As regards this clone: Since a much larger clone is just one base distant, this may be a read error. CDR3: CASSVTGQSNQPQHF. CDR3 DNA: TGTGCCAGTAGTGTGACAGGGCAAAGCAATCAGCCCCAGCATTTT. The V gene is TRBV19, the J gene TRBJ1-5; 7 bases map to TRBD1. V gave up 5 bases and J gave up 1 base; unmatched junction bases: 5. The CDR3 spans 15 residues. In germline, CDR1 is LNHDA, CDR2 SQIVND (reference sequence).

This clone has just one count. Here the CDR3 reads CATSATGGIGGYTF. CDR3 nucleotide sequence: TGTGCCACCAGTGCCACAGGGGGCATTGGGGGCTACACCTTC. The genes are TRBV24-1 and TRBJ1-2, with 9 nucleotides matching TRBD1. CDR1 and CDR2 from the germline V gene are KGHDR and SFDVKD. The CDR3 contains 14 residues. V dropped 5 bases and J dropped 8; count of bases not matched to a gene: 8.

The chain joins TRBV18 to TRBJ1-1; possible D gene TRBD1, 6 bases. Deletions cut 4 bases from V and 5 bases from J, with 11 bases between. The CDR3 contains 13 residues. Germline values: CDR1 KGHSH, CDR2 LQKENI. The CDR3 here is CASSRGGVTEAFF. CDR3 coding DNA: TGTGCCAGCTCACGGGGGGGCGTAACTGAAGCTTTCTTT. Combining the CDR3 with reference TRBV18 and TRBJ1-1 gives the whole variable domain NAGVMQNPRHLVRRRGQEARLRCSPMKGHSHVYWYRQLPEEGLKFMVYLQKENIIDESGMPKERFSAEFPKEGPSILRIQQVVRGDSAAYFCASSRGGVTEAFFGQGTRLTVV.

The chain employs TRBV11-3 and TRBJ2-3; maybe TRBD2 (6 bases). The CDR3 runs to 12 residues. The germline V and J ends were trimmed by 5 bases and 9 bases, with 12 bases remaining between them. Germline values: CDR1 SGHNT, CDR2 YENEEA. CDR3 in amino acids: CASSPNGGTQYF. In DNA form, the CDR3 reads TGTGCCAGCAGCCCCAACGGGGGAACGCAGTATTTT. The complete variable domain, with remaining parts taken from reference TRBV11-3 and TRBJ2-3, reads EAGVVQSPRYKIIEKKQPVAFWCNPISGHNTLYWYLQNLGQGPELLIRYENEEAVDDSQLPKDRFSAERLKGVDSTLKIQPAELGDSAVYLCASSPNGGTQYFGPGTRLTVL.

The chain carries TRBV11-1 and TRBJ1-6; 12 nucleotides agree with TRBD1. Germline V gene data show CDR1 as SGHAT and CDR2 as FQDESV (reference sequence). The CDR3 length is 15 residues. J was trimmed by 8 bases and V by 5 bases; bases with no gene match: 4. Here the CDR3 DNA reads TGTGCCAGCAGCCGGGACAGGGGGCCGGATTCACCCCTCCACTTT. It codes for CASSRDRGPDSPLHF.

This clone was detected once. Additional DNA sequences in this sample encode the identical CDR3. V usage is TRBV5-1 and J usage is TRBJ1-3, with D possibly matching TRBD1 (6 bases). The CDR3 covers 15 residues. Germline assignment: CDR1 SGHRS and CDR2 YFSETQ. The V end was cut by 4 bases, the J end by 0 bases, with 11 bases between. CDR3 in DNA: TGCGCCAGCAGCCCGGGACAAAGCTCTGGAAACACCATATATTTT. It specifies CASSPGQSSGNTIYF.

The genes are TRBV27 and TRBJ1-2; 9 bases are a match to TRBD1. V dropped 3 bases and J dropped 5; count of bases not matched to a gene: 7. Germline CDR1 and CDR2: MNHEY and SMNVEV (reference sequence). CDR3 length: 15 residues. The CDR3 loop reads CASSFNRGPRYGYTF. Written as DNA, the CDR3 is TGTGCCAGCAGTTTCAACAGGGGGCCCAGGTATGGCTACACCTTC.

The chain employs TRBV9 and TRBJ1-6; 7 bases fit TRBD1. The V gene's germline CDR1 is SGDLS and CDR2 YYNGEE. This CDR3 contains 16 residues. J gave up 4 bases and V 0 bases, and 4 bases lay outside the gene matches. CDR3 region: CASSVEGTAYNSPLHF. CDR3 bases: TGTGCCAGCAGCGTAGAAGGGACAGCATATAATTCACCCCTCCACTTT.

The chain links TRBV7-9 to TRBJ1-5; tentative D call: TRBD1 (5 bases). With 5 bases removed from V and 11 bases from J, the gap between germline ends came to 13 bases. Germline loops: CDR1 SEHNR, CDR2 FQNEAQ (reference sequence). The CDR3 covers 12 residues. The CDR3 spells CASSPWGGAQHF. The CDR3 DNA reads TGTGCCAGCAGCCCTTGGGGGGGAGCCCAGCATTTT.

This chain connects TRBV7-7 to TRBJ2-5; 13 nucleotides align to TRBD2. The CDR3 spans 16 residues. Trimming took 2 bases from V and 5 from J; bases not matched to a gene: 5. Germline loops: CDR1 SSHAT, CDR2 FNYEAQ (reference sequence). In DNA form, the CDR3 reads TGTGCCAGCAGCTTAAGCCTACTAGCGGGAGGGGAGACCCAGTACTTC. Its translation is CASSLSLLAGGETQYF.